The 3 T cell receptor beta chains reported below all come from one sample, sequenced in a study of T-cell reconstitution after alpha-beta-depleted transplantation in children. During its preparation, the TCRbeta library received unique molecular identifiers. In TCRdb, the PCR reads were re-called with MiXCR into one record per CDR3 protein. The sample shows 60,000 to 85,000 distinct CDR3 sequences, 15% to 20% of them seen only once. Specimen: PBMCs, mostly from graft donor cells, collected 360 days after TCRalphabeta/CD19-depleted stem cell transplant. The source is a male patient between 2 and 9 years old who had a stem cell transplant for acute lymphoblastic leukemia, so the T cells may come from the graft donor.

The chain joins TRBV10-3 to TRBJ2-1; the match to TRBD2 covers 7 bases. This CDR3 comprises 15 residues. V was clipped by 5 bases and J by 2 bases; unmatched bases: 6. Germline V CDR1 and CDR2: ENHRY, SYGVKD. This chain's CDR3 is CAISHGTTTYNEQFF. The DNA for the CDR3 is TGTGCCATCAGTCACGGGACTACGACCTACAATGAGCAGTTCTTC.

This chain connects TRBV15 to TRBJ2-6; no clear D gene. The CDR3 is 14 amino acids. V was cut by 5 bases and J by 4 bases, with 9 bases left in between. CDR1 and CDR2 (germline): LNHNV, YYDKDF (reference sequence). The CDR3 DNA reads TGTGCCACCAGCCACTTTTCCGGGGCCAACGTCCTGACTTTC. Translating gives CATSHFSGANVLTF.

This clonotype occurred a few times. The rearrangement joins TRBV20-1 to TRBJ2-2, with D possibly being TRBD2 (6 bases). CDR1 and CDR2 (germline): DFQATT, SNEGSKA (reference sequence). There are 13 residues in the CDR3. Between the trimmed V and J ends, which lost 2 bases and 4 bases, there was a span of 8 bases. In nucleotides, the CDR3 is TGCAGTGCTAGACGGGACTTCACCGGGGAGCTGTTTTTT. Its protein is CSARRDFTGELFF.